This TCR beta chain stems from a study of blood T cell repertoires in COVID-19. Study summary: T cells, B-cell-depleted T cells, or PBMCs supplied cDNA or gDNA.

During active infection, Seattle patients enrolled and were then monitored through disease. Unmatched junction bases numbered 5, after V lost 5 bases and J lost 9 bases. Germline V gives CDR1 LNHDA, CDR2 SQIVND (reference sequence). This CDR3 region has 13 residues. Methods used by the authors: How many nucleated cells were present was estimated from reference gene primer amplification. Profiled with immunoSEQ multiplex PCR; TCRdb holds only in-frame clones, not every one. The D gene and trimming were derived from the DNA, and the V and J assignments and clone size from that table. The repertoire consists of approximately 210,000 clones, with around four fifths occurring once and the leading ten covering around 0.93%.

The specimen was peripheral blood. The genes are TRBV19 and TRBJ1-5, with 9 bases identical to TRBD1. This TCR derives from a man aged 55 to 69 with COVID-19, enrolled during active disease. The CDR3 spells CASSRTGVGPQHF. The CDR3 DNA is TGTGCCAGTAGTCGGACAGGGGTGGGGCCCCAGCATTTT.